The rows below give T cell receptor beta chains drawn from one sample of a study of graft-versus-host responses after intestinal transplantation. Their cognate antigens are unknown. This table comes from immunoSEQ multiplex PCR, and its TCRdb copy is limited to in-frame clones, with some not included. The data show 45,000 to 60,000 clones, 95% seen once. Sequences were derived from unstimulated CD8+ T cells sorted from spleen or lymph node cells, sampled before transplant. The receptor source for this set is a human donor who was the organ donor for an intestinal transplant. Both conserved end residues are part of each CDR3. The order of the fields is J gene, V gene, clone size, D gene, CDR3 DNA, CDR3 protein. A D gene is named only where the DNA matches it firmly. A clone size is listed for some rows: how often the clone was seen (once, few, many), or a class if it is expanded.

j_call: TRBJ1-6; v_call: TRBV11-2; clone_size: -; d_call: -; cdr3_nt: TGTGCCAGCAGCTCGCTGACAGAAAGTTTTAATTCACCCCTCCACTTT; cdr3_aa: CASSSLTESFNSPLHF
j_call: TRBJ1-1; v_call: TRBV7-9; clone_size: -; d_call: -; cdr3_nt: TGTGCCAGCAGCCCCTCCACATGGGAGGAGGCTTTCTTT; cdr3_aa: CASSPSTWEEAFF
j_call: TRBJ1-2; v_call: TRBV4-2; clone_size: once; d_call: -; cdr3_nt: TGTGCCAGCAGCCAAACGGGTTCAGCGAACTATGGCTACACCTTC; cdr3_aa: CASSQTGSANYGYTF
j_call: TRBJ1-6; v_call: TRBV5-8; clone_size: -; d_call: -; cdr3_nt: TGTGCCAGCAGCTTGTCCAGGGTTAATTCACCCCTCCACTTT; cdr3_aa: CASSLSRVNSPLHF
j_call: TRBJ1-1; v_call: TRBV28; clone_size: -; d_call: -; cdr3_nt: TGTGCCAGCAGCCCGTTCGGCCTGAACACTGAAGCTTTCTTT; cdr3_aa: CASSPFGLNTEAFF
j_call: TRBJ2-7; v_call: TRBV11-3; clone_size: -; d_call: -; cdr3_nt: TGTGCCAGCAGTGATATAGGGGGTCTCTACGAGCAGTACTTC; cdr3_aa: CASSDIGGLYEQYF
j_call: TRBJ2-5; v_call: TRBV11-2; clone_size: -; d_call: -; cdr3_nt: TGTGCCAGCAGCTCGCCCTCCCAAGAGACCCAGTACTTC; cdr3_aa: CASSSPSQETQYF
j_call: TRBJ2-5; v_call: TRBV27; clone_size: -; d_call: TRBD1; cdr3_nt: TGTGCCAGCAGTCCGAAGGGACAGGGGTTATTAAAGGAGTACTTC; cdr3_aa: CASSPKGQGLLKEYF
j_call: TRBJ1-6; v_call: TRBV4-3; clone_size: once; d_call: -; cdr3_nt: TGCGCCAGCAGCGAAAACAGGGTAGGAAATTCACCCCTCCACTTT; cdr3_aa: CASSENRVGNSPLHF
j_call: TRBJ2-7; v_call: TRBV27; clone_size: -; d_call: -; cdr3_nt: TGTGCCAGCAGTATATCAGGGGCCCCCTCCTACGAGCAGTACTTC; cdr3_aa: CASSISGAPSYEQYF
j_call: TRBJ1-1; v_call: TRBV20-1; clone_size: -; d_call: -; cdr3_nt: TGCAGTGCTGGACAGAACACTGAAGCTTTCTTT; cdr3_aa: CSAGQNTEAFF
j_call: TRBJ2-7; v_call: TRBV28; clone_size: -; d_call: -; cdr3_nt: TGTGCCAGCAGTTTATACGAGGGGGTGTACGAGCAGTACTTC; cdr3_aa: CASSLYEGVYEQYF
j_call: TRBJ2-3; v_call: TRBV13; clone_size: -; d_call: TRBD1; cdr3_nt: TGTGCCAGCAGTACAGGGGGCTACACAGATACGCAGTATTTT; cdr3_aa: CASSTGGYTDTQYF
j_call: TRBJ2-7; v_call: TRBV28; clone_size: -; d_call: -; cdr3_nt: TGTGCCAGCAGTCTCCTTTGGGACACCTCCTACGAGCAGTACTTC; cdr3_aa: CASSLLWDTSYEQYF
j_call: TRBJ1-2; v_call: TRBV19; clone_size: -; d_call: TRBD1; cdr3_nt: TGTGCCACCCTCTCCCGGGACAGGGTCCCGAACTATGGCTACACCTTC; cdr3_aa: CATLSRDRVPNYGYTF
j_call: TRBJ2-5; v_call: TRBV30; clone_size: -; d_call: TRBD1; cdr3_nt: TGTGCCTGGAGGACCGGGACAGAAATTCAAGAGACCCAGTACTTC; cdr3_aa: CAWRTGTEIQETQYF
j_call: TRBJ2-1; v_call: TRBV7-3; clone_size: -; d_call: -; cdr3_nt: TGTGCCAGCAGTACGACAGGTTCACCCAATGAGCAGTTCTTC; cdr3_aa: CASSTTGSPNEQFF
j_call: TRBJ1-6; v_call: TRBV4-1; clone_size: -; d_call: TRBD1; cdr3_nt: TGCGCCAGCAGCCAACTGACAGGGGGCGGCCAACCCCTCCACTTT; cdr3_aa: CASSQLTGGGQPLHF
j_call: TRBJ2-7; v_call: TRBV6-6; clone_size: -; d_call: -; cdr3_nt: TGTGCCAGCAGTTACTCGACACAGGGATACGAGCAGTACTTC; cdr3_aa: CASSYSTQGYEQYF
j_call: TRBJ2-3; v_call: TRBV9; clone_size: -; d_call: TRBD1; cdr3_nt: TGTGCCAGCAGCAGACCTACAGGCGGACAGGACTCCACAGATACGCAGTATTTT; cdr3_aa: CASSRPTGGQDSTDTQYF
j_call: TRBJ2-5; v_call: TRBV7-9; clone_size: -; d_call: TRBD1; cdr3_nt: TGTGCCAGCAGCGCCGGGACAGTGGCCCAAGAGACCCAGTACTTC; cdr3_aa: CASSAGTVAQETQYF
j_call: TRBJ1-2; v_call: TRBV7-2; clone_size: -; d_call: TRBD1; cdr3_nt: TGTGCCAGCAGCTTATGGGTCGGGGACAGGGGGCGTGGTGGCTACACCTTC; cdr3_aa: CASSLWVGDRGRGGYTF
j_call: TRBJ1-4; v_call: TRBV27; clone_size: -; d_call: -; cdr3_nt: TGTGCCAGCAGTTCAGACTGGGCAACTAATGAAAAACTGTTTTTT; cdr3_aa: CASSSDWATNEKLFF
j_call: TRBJ2-1; v_call: TRBV11-3; clone_size: -; d_call: -; cdr3_nt: TGTGCCAGCAGGCCTAATAGGGGGACTCGCTACAATGAGCAGTTCTTC; cdr3_aa: CASRPNRGTRYNEQFF
j_call: TRBJ2-1; v_call: TRBV5-4; clone_size: once; d_call: TRBD2; cdr3_nt: TGTGCCATCTCCAACGCGGGGGGCTCCTACAATGAGCAGTTCTTC; cdr3_aa: CAISNAGGSYNEQFF
j_call: TRBJ2-7; v_call: TRBV11-2; clone_size: once; d_call: -; cdr3_nt: TGTGCCAGCAGTCCCGGGACATCCTACGAGCAGTACTTC; cdr3_aa: CASSPGTSYEQYF
j_call: TRBJ2-1; v_call: TRBV10-1; clone_size: -; d_call: TRBD2; cdr3_nt: TGCGCCAGCAGTGAGTCCGGACGGGGGGCCTACAATGAGCAGTTCTTC; cdr3_aa: CASSESGRGAYNEQFF
j_call: TRBJ2-7; v_call: TRBV6-1; clone_size: -; d_call: -; cdr3_nt: TGTGCCAGCAGTGAATATGGAAGCTCCTACGAGCAGTACTTC; cdr3_aa: CASSEYGSSYEQYF